This TCR beta chain came from a study of Tregs in tolerant kidney transplant recipients. The germline V gene has CDR1 SEHNR and CDR2 FQNEAQ (reference sequence). V was trimmed by 5 bases and J by 1 base, leaving 5 bases between them. There are 12 residues in the CDR3. This clone was counted only a few times. TCRdb's copy holds only in-frame clones and misses some; the assay was immunoSEQ multiplex PCR. Here the sample spans more than 12,000 clones, around three quarters being singletons. The sequence came from a human donor who received a combined kidney and bone marrow transplant. This chain connects TRBV7-9 to TRBJ1-2, with unresolved D. The sample consisted of Tregs from blood, taken before the transplant. The CDR3 DNA is TGTGCCAGCAGCCAAATTAACTATGGCTACACCTTC. Translated, it gives CASSQINYGYTF.